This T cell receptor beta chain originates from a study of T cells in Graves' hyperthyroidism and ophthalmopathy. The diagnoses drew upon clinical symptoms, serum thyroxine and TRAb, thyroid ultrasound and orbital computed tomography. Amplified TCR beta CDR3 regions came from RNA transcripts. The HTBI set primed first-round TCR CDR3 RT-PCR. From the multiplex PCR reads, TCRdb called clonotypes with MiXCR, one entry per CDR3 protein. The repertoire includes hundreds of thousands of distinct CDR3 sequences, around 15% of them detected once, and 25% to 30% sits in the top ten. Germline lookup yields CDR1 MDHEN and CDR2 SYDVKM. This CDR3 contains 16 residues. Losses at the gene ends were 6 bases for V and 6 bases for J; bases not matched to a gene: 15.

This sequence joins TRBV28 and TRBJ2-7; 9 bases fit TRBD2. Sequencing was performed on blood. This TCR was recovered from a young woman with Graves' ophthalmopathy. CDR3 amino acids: CASSQGGLSGRGEQYF. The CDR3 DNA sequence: TGTGCCAGCAGCCAAGGGGGCCTTAGCGGGAGAGGCGAGCAGTACTTC.